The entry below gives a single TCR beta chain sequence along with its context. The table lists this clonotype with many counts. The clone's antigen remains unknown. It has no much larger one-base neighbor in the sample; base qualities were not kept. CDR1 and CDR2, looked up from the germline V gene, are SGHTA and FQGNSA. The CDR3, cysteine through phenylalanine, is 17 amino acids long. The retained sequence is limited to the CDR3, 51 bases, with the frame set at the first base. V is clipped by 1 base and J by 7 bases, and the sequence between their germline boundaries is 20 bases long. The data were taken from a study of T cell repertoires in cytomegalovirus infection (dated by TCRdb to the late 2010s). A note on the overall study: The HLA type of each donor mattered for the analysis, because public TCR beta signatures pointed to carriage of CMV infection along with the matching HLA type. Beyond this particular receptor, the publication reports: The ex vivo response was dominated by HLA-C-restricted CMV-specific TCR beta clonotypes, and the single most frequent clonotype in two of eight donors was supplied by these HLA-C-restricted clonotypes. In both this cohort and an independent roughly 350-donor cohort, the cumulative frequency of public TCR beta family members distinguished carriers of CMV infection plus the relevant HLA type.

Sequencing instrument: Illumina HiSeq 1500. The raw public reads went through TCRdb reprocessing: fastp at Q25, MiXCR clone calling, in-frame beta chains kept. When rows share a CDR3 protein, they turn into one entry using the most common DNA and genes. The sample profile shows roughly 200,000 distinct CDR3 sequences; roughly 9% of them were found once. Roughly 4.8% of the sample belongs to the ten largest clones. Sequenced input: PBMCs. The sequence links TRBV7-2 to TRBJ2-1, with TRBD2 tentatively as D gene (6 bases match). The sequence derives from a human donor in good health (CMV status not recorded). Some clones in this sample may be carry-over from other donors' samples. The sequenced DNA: TGTGCCAGCAGCTTAGGGTGGGCCCGCCCGGGGAGGAATGAGCAGTTCTTC. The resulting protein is CASSLGWARPGRNEQFF.